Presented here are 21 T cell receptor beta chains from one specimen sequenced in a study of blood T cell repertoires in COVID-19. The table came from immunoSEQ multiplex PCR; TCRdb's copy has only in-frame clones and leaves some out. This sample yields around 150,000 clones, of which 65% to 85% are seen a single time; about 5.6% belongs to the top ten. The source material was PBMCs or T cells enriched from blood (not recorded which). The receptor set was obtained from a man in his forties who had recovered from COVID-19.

The CDR3, as DNA: TGTGCCAGCAGCCAGGAGCTGGTTGAGTCCAACTCCTACGAGCAGTACTTC. This encodes CASSQELVESNSYEQYF. The gene calls are TRBV4-2 and TRBJ2-7; no clear D. Germline values: CDR1 LGHNA, CDR2 YNFKEQ. The CDR3 runs to 17 residues. V was pared by 3 bases and J by 0 bases, with 18 bases between.

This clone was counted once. CDR3: CASSEAWGDGEQFF. For the CDR3, the DNA is TGTGCCAGCAGTGAAGCATGGGGGGATGGTGAGCAGTTCTTC. This chain uses TRBV6-1 with TRBJ2-1; possible D gene TRBD2, 6 bases. CDR1 and CDR2 from the germline V gene are MNHNS and SASEGT. The length of the CDR3 is 14 residues. V was clipped by 0 bases and J by 9 bases, with 12 bases between them.

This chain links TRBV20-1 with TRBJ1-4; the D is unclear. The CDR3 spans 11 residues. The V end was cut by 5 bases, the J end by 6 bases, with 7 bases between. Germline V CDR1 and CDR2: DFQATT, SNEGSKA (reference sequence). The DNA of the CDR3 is TGCAGTGCTGGGCAGGATGAAAAACTGTTTTTT. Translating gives CSAGQDEKLFF.

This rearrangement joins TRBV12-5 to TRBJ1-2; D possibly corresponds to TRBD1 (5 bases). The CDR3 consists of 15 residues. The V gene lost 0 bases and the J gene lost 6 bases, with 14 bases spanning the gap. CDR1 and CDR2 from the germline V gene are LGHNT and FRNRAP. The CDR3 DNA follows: TGTGCTAGTGGTTTGGTCGTAGGGGCTGTCAATGGCTACACCTTC. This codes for CASGLVVGAVNGYTF. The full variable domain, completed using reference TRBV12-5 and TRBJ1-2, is DARVTQTPRHKVTEMGQEVTMRCQPILGHNTVFWYRQTMMQGLELLAYFRNRAPLDDSGMPKDRFSAEMPDATLATLKIQPSEPRDSAVYFCASGLVVGAVNGYTFGSGTRLTVV.

The CDR3: CASSSQGAYNEQFF. Written as DNA, the CDR3 is TGCGCCAGCAGCTCCCAAGGGGCGTACAATGAGCAGTTCTTC. The chain uses TRBV5-1 and TRBJ2-1, with D perhaps matching TRBD1 (5 bases). The CDR3 totals 14 residues. CDR1 and CDR2 from the germline V gene are SGHRS and YFSETQ. V was cut by 3 bases and J by 4 bases, with 11 bases left in between. Combining the CDR3 with reference TRBV5-1 and TRBJ2-1 gives the whole variable domain KAGVTQTPRYLIKTRGQQVTLSCSPISGHRSVSWYQQTPGQGLQFLFEYFSETQRNKGNFPGRFSGRQFSNSRSEMNVSTLELGDSALYLCASSSQGAYNEQFFGPGTRLTVL.

The CDR3 reads CTSSQGGASGLGTQYF. The CDR3 region has the DNA TGCACCAGCAGCCAAGGGGGGGCTAGCGGCTTAGGTACGCAGTATTTT. The chain couples TRBV1 to TRBJ2-3; TRBD2 is the table's D call and was not checked against the DNA. TRBV1 represents a pseudogene. This CDR3 contains 16 residues.

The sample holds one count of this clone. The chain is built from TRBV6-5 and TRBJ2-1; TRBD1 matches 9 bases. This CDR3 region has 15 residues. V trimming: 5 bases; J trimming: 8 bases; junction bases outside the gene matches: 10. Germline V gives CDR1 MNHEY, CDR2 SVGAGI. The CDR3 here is CASSRRGQGIDEQFF. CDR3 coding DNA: TGTGCCAGCAGTCGACGGGGACAGGGAATTGATGAGCAGTTCTTC.

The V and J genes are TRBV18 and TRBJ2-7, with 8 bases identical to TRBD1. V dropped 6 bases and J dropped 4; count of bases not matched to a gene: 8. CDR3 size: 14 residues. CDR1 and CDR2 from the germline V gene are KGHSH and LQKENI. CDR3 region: CASSRGTGPYEQYV. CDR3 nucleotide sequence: TGTGCCAGCTCCCGGGGGACAGGACCTTACGAGCAGTACGTC.

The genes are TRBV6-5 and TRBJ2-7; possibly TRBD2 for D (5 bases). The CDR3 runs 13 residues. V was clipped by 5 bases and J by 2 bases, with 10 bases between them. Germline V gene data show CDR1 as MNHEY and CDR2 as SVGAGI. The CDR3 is CASSPGVTYEQYF. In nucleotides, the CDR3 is TGTGCCAGCAGTCCCGGGGTCACCTACGAGCAGTACTTC.

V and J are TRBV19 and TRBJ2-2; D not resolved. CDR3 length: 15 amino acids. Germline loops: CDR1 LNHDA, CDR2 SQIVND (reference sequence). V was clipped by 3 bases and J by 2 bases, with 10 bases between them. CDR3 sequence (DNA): TGTGCCAGTAGTATGACTGGCCTCAACACCGGGGAGCTGTTTTTT. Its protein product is CASSMTGLNTGELFF.

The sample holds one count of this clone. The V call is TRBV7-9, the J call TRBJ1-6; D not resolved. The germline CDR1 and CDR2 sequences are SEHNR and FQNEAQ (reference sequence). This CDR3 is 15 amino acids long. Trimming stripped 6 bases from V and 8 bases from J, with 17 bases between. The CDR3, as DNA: TGTGCCAGCAGTCCCTCCCCCGGGGTTGATTCACCCCTCCACTTT. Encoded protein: CASSPSPGVDSPLHF.

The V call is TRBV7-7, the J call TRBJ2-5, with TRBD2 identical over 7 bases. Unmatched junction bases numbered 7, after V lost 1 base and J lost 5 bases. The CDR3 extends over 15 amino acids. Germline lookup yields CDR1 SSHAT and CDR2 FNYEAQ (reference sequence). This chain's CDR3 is CASSLDEGRAETQYF. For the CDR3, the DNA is TGTGCCAGCAGCTTAGATGAGGGGAGGGCGGAGACCCAGTACTTC. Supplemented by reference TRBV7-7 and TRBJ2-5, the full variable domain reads GAGVSQSPRYKVTKRGQDVTLRCDPISSHATLYWYQQALGQGPEFLTYFNYEAQPDKSGLPSDRFSAERPEGSISTLTIQRTEQRDSAMYRCASSLDEGRAETQYFGPGTRLLVL.

CDR3 loop: CASSLAPGANYGYTF. In DNA, the CDR3 is TGTGCCAGCAGCTTGGCCCCGGGGGCTAACTATGGCTACACCTTC. The chain uses TRBV5-5 and TRBJ1-2; the D gene is possibly TRBD1 (5 bases). This CDR3 contains 15 residues. Trimming removed 0 bases at V and 0 bases at J, with 9 bases between. CDR1 is SGHKS and CDR2 is YYEKEE in the germline V gene (reference sequence).

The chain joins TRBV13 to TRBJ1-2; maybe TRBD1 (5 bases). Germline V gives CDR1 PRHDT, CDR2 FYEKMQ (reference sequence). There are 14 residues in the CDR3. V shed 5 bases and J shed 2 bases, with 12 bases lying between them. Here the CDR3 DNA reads TGTGCCAGCAGCCAAATGGGGGGGAACTATGGCTACACCTTC. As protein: CASSQMGGNYGYTF.

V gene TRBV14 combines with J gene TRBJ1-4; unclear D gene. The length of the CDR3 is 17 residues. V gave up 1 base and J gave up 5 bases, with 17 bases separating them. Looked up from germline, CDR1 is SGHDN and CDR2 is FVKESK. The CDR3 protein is CASSQGPKLTRNEKLFF. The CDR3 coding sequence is TGTGCCAGCAGCCAAGGACCGAAGCTCACGCGGAATGAAAAACTGTTTTTT.

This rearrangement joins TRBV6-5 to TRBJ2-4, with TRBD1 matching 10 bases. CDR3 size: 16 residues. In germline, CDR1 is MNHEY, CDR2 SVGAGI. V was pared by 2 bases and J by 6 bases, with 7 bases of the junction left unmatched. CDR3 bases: TGTGCCAGCAGTTACGCGGGGACAGGGGACACAAACATTCAGTACTTC. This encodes CASSYAGTGDTNIQYF.

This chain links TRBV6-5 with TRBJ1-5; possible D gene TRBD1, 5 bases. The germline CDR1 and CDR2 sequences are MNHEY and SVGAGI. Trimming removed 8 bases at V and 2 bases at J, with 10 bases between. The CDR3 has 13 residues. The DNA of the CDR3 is TGTGCCAGCGTCCCGGGGGGCAATCAGCCCCAGCATTTT. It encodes CASVPGGNQPQHF.

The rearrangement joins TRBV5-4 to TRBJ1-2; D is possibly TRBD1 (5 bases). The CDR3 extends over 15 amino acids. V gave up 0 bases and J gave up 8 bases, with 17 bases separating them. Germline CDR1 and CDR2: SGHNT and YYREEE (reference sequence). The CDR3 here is CASSLGDSGRRGYTF. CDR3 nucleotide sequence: TGTGCCAGCAGCTTGGGGGACTCCGGCAGGCGCGGCTACACCTTC.

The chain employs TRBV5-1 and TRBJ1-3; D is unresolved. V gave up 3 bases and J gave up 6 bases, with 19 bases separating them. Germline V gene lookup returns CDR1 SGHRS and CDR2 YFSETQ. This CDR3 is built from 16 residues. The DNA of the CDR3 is TGCGCCAGCAGCTCGCGTGGAGGGAATGGGCAAAACACCATATATTTT. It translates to CASSSRGGNGQNTIYF.

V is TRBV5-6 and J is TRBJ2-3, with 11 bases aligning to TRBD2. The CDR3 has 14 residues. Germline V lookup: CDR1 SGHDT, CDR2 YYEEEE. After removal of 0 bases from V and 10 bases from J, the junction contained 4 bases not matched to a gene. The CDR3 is CASSLDTSGGSQYF. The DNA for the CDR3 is TGTGCCAGCAGCTTGGACACTAGCGGGGGTTCGCAGTATTTT.

The CDR3 DNA is TGTGCCAGCAGCCGTAACAGGGCCGGGGAGCTGTTTTTT. It translates to CASSRNRAGELFF. This rearrangement joins TRBV3-1 (or the pseudogene TRBV3-2) to TRBJ2-2, with D possibly being TRBD1 (6 bases). There are 13 residues in the CDR3. Germline lookup yields CDR1 LGHDT and CDR2 YNNKEL (reference sequence). Deletions cut 4 bases from V and 6 bases from J, with 9 bases between.